These 28 T cell receptor beta chains were all obtained from the same sample, sequenced in a study of blood T cell repertoires in COVID-19. Some clones are missing from TCRdb's copy, which holds only in-frame ones; the method was immunoSEQ multiplex PCR. The table records some 530,000 clones, 80% to 90% of them present only once. Sample: PBMCs or T cells enriched from blood (not recorded which). These TCRs come from a woman aged 55-70 years who had recovered from COVID-19.

The chain is built from TRBV30 and TRBJ1-5; tentative D call: TRBD1 (5 bases). V lost 2 bases and J 7 bases, leaving 18 bases between the germline ends. Per the germline V gene, CDR1 is GTSNPN and CDR2 is SVGIG (reference sequence). This CDR3 comprises 15 residues. CDR3 DNA: TGTGCCTGGAGTCACGCAGGTAGGGGTGAGCAGCCCCAGCATTTT. It codes for CAWSHAGRGEQPQHF.

This clone has a handful of counts. Other DNA sequences of this sample code for an identical CDR3. This chain connects TRBV29-1 to TRBJ1-1; 9 bases align to TRBD1. The CDR3 has 12 residues. The V segment lost 6 bases and the J segment 5 bases; nucleotides outside the gene matches: 4. CDR1 and CDR2 (germline): SQVTM, ANQGSEA. CDR3 sequence reads: CSVGQGKTEAFF. Here the CDR3 DNA reads TGCAGCGTGGGACAGGGTAAGACTGAAGCTTTCTTT.

This chain connects TRBV5-1 to TRBJ2-2, with 8 bases that match TRBD2. Germline V gene data show CDR1 as SGHRS and CDR2 as YFSETQ. The CDR3 is 14 amino acids. With 4 bases clipped from V and 5 bases from J, the junction kept 4 bases outside the gene matches. The CDR3: CASSIQRGTGELFF. CDR3 coding DNA: TGCGCCAGCAGCATCCAGCGGGGGACCGGGGAGCTGTTTTTT. The variable domain in full, with the rest retrieved from reference TRBV5-1 and TRBJ2-2, is KAGVTQTPRYLIKTRGQQVTLSCSPISGHRSVSWYQQTPGQGLQFLFEYFSETQRNKGNFPGRFSGRQFSNSRSEMNVSTLELGDSALYLCASSIQRGTGELFFGEGSRLTVL.

This chain connects TRBV4-1 to TRBJ1-1; TRBD1 matches at 7 bases. Germline CDR1 is MGHRA and CDR2 is YSYEKL. The CDR3 length is 17 residues. Trimming took 3 bases from V and 1 from J; bases not matched to a gene: 11. CDR3 protein: CASSHRTGLGSNTEAFF. DNA for the CDR3: TGCGCCAGCAGCCACAGGACAGGCTTGGGTTCGAACACTGAAGCTTTCTTT.

This clone was seen a single time. This sequence joins TRBV18 and TRBJ2-3; D ambiguous. This CDR3 spans 11 amino acids. CDR1 is KGHSH and CDR2 is LQKENI in the germline V gene. V lost 4 bases and J 6 bases, leaving 5 bases between the germline ends. This chain's CDR3 is CASSLADTQYF. CDR3 DNA: TGTGCCAGCTCACTGGCCGATACGCAGTATTTT. Full variable domain (missing parts from reference TRBV18 and TRBJ2-3): NAGVMQNPRHLVRRRGQEARLRCSPMKGHSHVYWYRQLPEEGLKFMVYLQKENIIDESGMPKERFSAEFPKEGPSILRIQQVVRGDSAAYFCASSLADTQYFGPGTRLTVL.

In DNA form, the CDR3 reads TGTGCCAGTAGTATCGGGAACACAGATACGCAGTATTTT. Amino acid sequence: CASSIGNTDTQYF. The chain is built from TRBV19 and TRBJ2-3; D perhaps matches TRBD2 (5 bases). This CDR3 is built from 13 residues. CDR1 and CDR2 from the germline V gene are LNHDA and SQIVND (reference sequence). V was pared by 3 bases and J by 2 bases, with 6 bases between.

The CDR3 sequence: CASSQVEGFGLYEQYV. The CDR3 DNA sequence: TGCGCCAGCAGCCAAGTGGAAGGTTTCGGGTTGTACGAGCAGTACGTC. This rearrangement joins TRBV4-1 to TRBJ2-7, with D hard to call. This CDR3 spans 16 amino acids. Germline CDR1 MGHRA, CDR2 YSYEKL. V lost 1 base and J lost 4, with 17 bases in between.

In its sample, this clone was seen a few times. The genes are TRBV7-9 and TRBJ1-6; unclear D gene. CDR3 size: 15 residues. CDR1 SEHNR and CDR2 FQNEAQ come from the germline V gene (reference sequence). Trimming removed 5 bases from V and 8 bases from J, with 16 bases in between. In DNA, the CDR3 is TGTGCCAGCAGCCCCCTGGAGGTTACCGATTCACCCCTCCACTTT. It is translated as CASSPLEVTDSPLHF.

The gene calls are TRBV30 and TRBJ2-3, with 8 bases matching TRBD2. This CDR3 contains 14 residues. J gave up 4 bases and V 3 bases, and 6 bases lay outside the gene matches. The germline V gene has CDR1 GTSNPN and CDR2 SVGIG (reference sequence). The DNA of the CDR3 is TGTGCCTGGAGCCCCGGGGGGGCCGCAGATACGCAGTATTTT. Translated: CAWSPGGAADTQYF. The variable domain in full, with the rest retrieved from reference TRBV30 and TRBJ2-3, is SQTIHQWPATLVQPVGSPLSLECTVEGTSNPNLYWYRQAAGRGLQLLFYSVGIGQISSEVPQNLSASRPQDRQFILSSKKLLLSDSGFYLCAWSPGGAADTQYFGPGTRLTVL.

The rearrangement joins TRBV3-1 (or the pseudogene TRBV3-2) to TRBJ2-5; a weak D match, TRBD1 (5 bases). CDR3 size: 16 residues. Trimming took off 1 base at V and 2 bases at J, with 14 bases between the two ends. Germline V gene lookup returns CDR1 LGHDT and CDR2 YNNKEL (reference sequence). The CDR3 is CASSQVLTDTQETQYF. The CDR3 DNA reads as TGTGCCAGCAGCCAAGTGCTAACGGACACGCAAGAGACCCAGTACTTC.

The J gene is TRBJ2-3, the V gene TRBV5-1, with TRBD2 matching 9 bases. The V segment lost 3 bases and the J segment 2 bases; nucleotides outside the gene matches: 13. The germline V gene has CDR1 SGHRS and CDR2 YFSETQ. This CDR3 comprises 18 residues. DNA for the CDR3: TGCGCCAGCAGCTCCCAAGGCGTTGCGGGGGGGATCACAGATACGCAGTATTTT. Amino acid sequence: CASSSQGVAGGITDTQYF.

This chain links TRBV30 with TRBJ1-2; 9 bases line up with TRBD1. Germline assignment: CDR1 GTSNPN and CDR2 SVGIG (reference sequence). The CDR3 extends over 15 amino acids. J was trimmed by 2 bases and V by 2 bases; bases with no gene match: 6. For the CDR3, the DNA is TGTGCCTGGAGTAAGACCGGGACAGGGAACTATGGCTACACCTTC. Protein: CAWSKTGTGNYGYTF. Based on the CDR3 plus reference TRBV30 and TRBJ1-2, the full variable domain is SQTIHQWPATLVQPVGSPLSLECTVEGTSNPNLYWYRQAAGRGLQLLFYSVGIGQISSEVPQNLSASRPQDRQFILSSKKLLLSDSGFYLCAWSKTGTGNYGYTFGSGTRLTVV.

The V call is TRBV6-6, the J call TRBJ1-2; D uncertain. V was shortened by 8 bases and J by 4 bases, with 14 bases between the two germline ends. Germline values: CDR1 MNHNY, CDR2 SVGAGI (reference sequence). The CDR3 spans 13 residues. Here the CDR3 reads CASAPLQLYGYTF. CDR3 nucleotide sequence: TGTGCCAGCGCGCCCTTACAGCTCTATGGCTACACCTTC.

The chain carries TRBV7-6 and TRBJ1-6, with TRBD1 as a possible D gene (6 bases). The CDR3 has 14 residues. Germline CDR1 is SGHVS and CDR2 is FNYEAQ. Between the trimmed V and J ends, which lost 5 bases and 8 bases, there was a span of 13 bases. CDR3 region: CASSSGQPYSPLHF. CDR3 sequence (DNA): TGTGCCAGCAGCAGTGGACAGCCCTATTCACCCCTCCACTTT.

The V gene is TRBV19, the J gene TRBJ2-2; 10 nucleotides match TRBD1. This CDR3 comprises 17 residues. The trim removed 5 bases at V and 3 bases at J, leaving 9 bases unmatched. The V gene's germline CDR1 is LNHDA and CDR2 SQIVND (reference sequence). CDR3 nucleotide sequence: TGTGCCAGTAGTCCCGTGCTGGGGACAGGGGACACCGGGGAGCTGTTTTTT. Its protein is CASSPVLGTGDTGELFF. The complete variable domain, with remaining parts taken from reference TRBV19 and TRBJ2-2, reads DGGITQSPKYLFRKEGQNVTLSCEQNLNHDAMYWYRQDPGQGLRLIYYSQIVNDFQKGDIAEGYSVSREKKESFPLTVTSAQKNPTAFYLCASSPVLGTGDTGELFFGEGSRLTVL.

This clone appeared a few times. The gene calls are TRBV2 and TRBJ2-7, with D possibly being TRBD1 (6 bases). The germline CDR1 and CDR2 sequences are SNHLY and FYNNEI. Trimming shortened V by 3 bases and J by 2 bases, and 11 bases separated the two germline ends. The CDR3 contains 14 residues. CDR3 sequence: CASSDNRETYEQYV. CDR3 bases: TGTGCCAGCAGTGATAACAGGGAGACCTACGAGCAGTACGTC.

V and J are TRBV5-1 and TRBJ2-1; no clear D. Germline assignment: CDR1 SGHRS and CDR2 YFSETQ. Between the trimmed V and J ends, which lost 0 bases and 7 bases, there was a span of 17 bases. The CDR3 is 16 amino acids. CDR3 protein: CASSLAGRLSSNEQFF. The CDR3 DNA is TGCGCCAGCAGCTTGGCTGGGCGTCTCTCGTCGAATGAGCAGTTCTTC.

This chain's CDR3 is CASSLAQGDNSPLHF. The DNA for the CDR3 is TGCGCCAGCAGCTTGGCCCAGGGGGATAATTCACCCCTCCACTTT. This sequence joins TRBV5-1 and TRBJ1-6; 7 bases match TRBD1. Germline V gene data show CDR1 as SGHRS and CDR2 as YFSETQ. Unmatched junction bases numbered 2, after V lost 0 bases and J lost 5 bases. The CDR3 spans 15 residues.

This clone has a handful of counts. J is TRBJ1-2 and V is TRBV12-3 or TRBV12-4; tentatively, D is TRBD1 (5 bases). The CDR3 is 12 residues long. Trimming shortened V by 1 base and J by 9 bases, and 9 bases separated the two germline ends. Here the CDR3 reads CASSLGAGRYTF. Written as DNA, the CDR3 is TGTGCCAGCAGTTTAGGGGCAGGGCGCTACACCTTC.

This chain joins TRBV9 and TRBJ2-7; D gene uncertain. The CDR3 sequence is 14 residues long. The ends were cut back, 8 bases at V and 4 bases at J, with 19 bases in the middle. CDR1 is SGDLS, CDR2 YYNGEE, per germline. The CDR3 region is CASRPRGPNYEQYF. CDR3 DNA sequence: TGTGCCAGTCGCCCCCGTGGTCCTAATTACGAGCAGTACTTC.

This clone was detected once. The chain uses TRBV5-4 and TRBJ1-2, with D tentatively TRBD1 (6 bases). Trimming removed 6 bases at V and 3 bases at J, with 12 bases between. Germline CDR1 reads SGHNT; CDR2 reads YYREEE (reference sequence). The CDR3 runs to 13 residues. The CDR3 region has the DNA TGTGCCAGCACCAGGGGCACCGACTATGGCTACACCTTC. Its protein product is CASTRGTDYGYTF.

The chain recombines TRBV5-1 with TRBJ2-7, with a tentative D call TRBD1 (6 bases). This CDR3 comprises 13 residues. Germline lookup yields CDR1 SGHRS and CDR2 YFSETQ. The V end was cut by 0 bases, the J end by 3 bases, with 7 bases between. The DNA of the CDR3 is TGCGCCAGCAGCTTGGGACAGGTCTACGAGCAGTACTTC. This sequence encodes CASSLGQVYEQYF. The complete variable domain, with remaining parts taken from reference TRBV5-1 and TRBJ2-7, reads KAGVTQTPRYLIKTRGQQVTLSCSPISGHRSVSWYQQTPGQGLQFLFEYFSETQRNKGNFPGRFSGRQFSNSRSEMNVSTLELGDSALYLCASSLGQVYEQYFGPGTRLTVT.

The chain is built from TRBV23-1 and TRBJ1-2; TRBD1 matches 8 bases. TRBV23-1 is noted as an ORF with a role that remains uncertain. V shed 8 bases, J shed 0 bases, and the junction held 5 bases outside the gene matches. The CDR3 contains 14 residues. The CDR3 DNA reads TGCGCCAGCGACCCGGGACAGGCTAACTATGGCTACACCTTC. This gives the protein CASDPGQANYGYTF.

The sample holds one count of this clone. The chain recombines TRBV6-5 with TRBJ2-5; no clear D. CDR3 length: 14 residues. V lost 2 bases to trimming and J lost 5 bases, with 12 bases between them. The V gene's germline CDR1 is MNHEY and CDR2 SVGAGI. The CDR3 DNA is TGTGCCAGCAGTTACGGAGTAAGGCGTGAGACCCAGTACTTC. This sequence encodes CASSYGVRRETQYF.

J is TRBJ2-1 and V is TRBV13, with D hard to call. Germline V gene lookup returns CDR1 PRHDT and CDR2 FYEKMQ (reference sequence). V was cut by 5 bases and J by 7 bases, with 15 bases left in between. The CDR3 contains 14 residues. The chain's CDR3 is CASSPPLAWNEQFF. The CDR3 nucleotides are TGTGCCAGCAGCCCCCCGTTAGCCTGGAATGAGCAGTTCTTC.

This chain links TRBV3-1 (or the pseudogene TRBV3-2) with TRBJ2-3; weak D call: TRBD1 (5 bases). The germline V and J ends were trimmed by 1 base and 5 bases, with 10 bases remaining between them. Germline V lookup: CDR1 LGHDT, CDR2 YNNKEL (reference sequence). CDR3 length equals 14 residues. This CDR3 is CASSQGARVDTQYF. The CDR3 DNA reads TGTGCCAGCAGCCAAGGTGCCAGGGTAGATACGCAGTATTTT.

This clone was seen a handful of times. CDR3 DNA sequence: TGTGCCAGCAGCCGCGGGGACTCCTATAATTCACCCCTCCACTTT. It specifies CASSRGDSYNSPLHF. This rearrangement joins TRBV6-4 to TRBJ1-6; no clear D gene. This CDR3 is built from 15 residues. Trimming left V 6 bases short and J 0 bases short, with 9 bases between. Germline-derived CDR1 and CDR2 are MRHNA and SNTAGT.

About this clone: Other DNA sequences in the same sample also yield this CDR3. The chain combines TRBV5-1 with TRBJ2-3; maybe TRBD2 (5 bases). CDR3 length: 14 residues. V was shortened by 1 base and J by 2 bases, with 8 bases between the two germline ends. Germline CDR1 is SGHRS and CDR2 is YFSETQ. The CDR3 DNA reads TGCGCCAGCAGCTTGACGGGGTACACAGATACGCAGTATTTT. Its translation: CASSLTGYTDTQYF.